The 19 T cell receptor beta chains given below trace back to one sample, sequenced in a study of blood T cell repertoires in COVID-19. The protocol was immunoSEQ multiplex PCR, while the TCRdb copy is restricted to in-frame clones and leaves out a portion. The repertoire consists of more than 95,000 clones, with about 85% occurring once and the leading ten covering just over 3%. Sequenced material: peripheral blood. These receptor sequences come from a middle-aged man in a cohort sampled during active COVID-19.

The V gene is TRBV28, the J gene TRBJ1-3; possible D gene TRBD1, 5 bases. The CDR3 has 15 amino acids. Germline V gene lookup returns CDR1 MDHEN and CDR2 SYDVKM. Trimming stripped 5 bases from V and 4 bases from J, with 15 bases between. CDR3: CASSRTGGTGNTIYF. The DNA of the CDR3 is TGTGCCAGCAGTCGGACGGGGGGAACGGGAAACACCATATATTTT.

The CDR3 spells CASSLGAPPLETQYF. In nucleotides, the CDR3 is TGTGCCAGCAGCCTTGGGGCTCCTCCGCTGGAGACCCAGTACTTC. The gene calls are TRBV3-1 (or the pseudogene TRBV3-2) and TRBJ2-5; D might be TRBD1 (5 bases). V lost 4 bases and J lost 5, with 17 bases in between. CDR1 LGHDT and CDR2 YNNKEL come from the germline V gene (reference sequence). This CDR3 spans 15 amino acids.

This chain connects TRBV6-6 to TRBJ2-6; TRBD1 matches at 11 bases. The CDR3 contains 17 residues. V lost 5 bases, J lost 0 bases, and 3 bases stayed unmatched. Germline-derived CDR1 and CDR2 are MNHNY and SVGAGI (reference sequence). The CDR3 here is CASSRGTGGSGANVLTF. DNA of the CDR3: TGTGCCAGCAGTCGCGGGACAGGGGGCTCTGGGGCCAACGTCCTGACTTTC.

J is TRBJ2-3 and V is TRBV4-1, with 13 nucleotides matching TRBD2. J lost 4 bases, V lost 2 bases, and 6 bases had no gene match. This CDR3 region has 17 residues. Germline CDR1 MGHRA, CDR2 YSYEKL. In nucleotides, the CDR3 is TGCGCCAGCAGCCAATTCGGGACTAGCGGGGTCGCAGATACGCAGTATTTT. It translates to CASSQFGTSGVADTQYF.

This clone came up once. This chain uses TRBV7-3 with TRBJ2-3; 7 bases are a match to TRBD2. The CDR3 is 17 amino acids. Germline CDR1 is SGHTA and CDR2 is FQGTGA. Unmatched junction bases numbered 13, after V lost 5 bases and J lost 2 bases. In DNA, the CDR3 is TGTGCCAGCAGCCGACGGAACCAGCGGGGATACACAGATACGCAGTATTTT. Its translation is CASSRRNQRGYTDTQYF.

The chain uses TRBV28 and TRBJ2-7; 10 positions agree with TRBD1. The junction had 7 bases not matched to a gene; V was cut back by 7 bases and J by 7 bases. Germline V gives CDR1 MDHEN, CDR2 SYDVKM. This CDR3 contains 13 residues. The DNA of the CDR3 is TGTGCCAGCACCAGACAGGGGGCGCGGGAGCAGTACGTC. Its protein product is CASTRQGAREQYV.

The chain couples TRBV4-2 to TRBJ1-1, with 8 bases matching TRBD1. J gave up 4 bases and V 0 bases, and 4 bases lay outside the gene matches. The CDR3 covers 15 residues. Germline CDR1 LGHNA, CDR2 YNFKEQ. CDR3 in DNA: TGTGCCAGCAGCCAAGACCGACAGGGGCCCACTGAAGCTTTCTTT. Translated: CASSQDRQGPTEAFF.

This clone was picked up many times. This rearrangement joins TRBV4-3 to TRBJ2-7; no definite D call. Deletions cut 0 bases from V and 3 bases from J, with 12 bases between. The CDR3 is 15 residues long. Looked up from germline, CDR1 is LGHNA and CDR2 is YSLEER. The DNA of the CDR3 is TGCGCCAGCAGCCAAGATCCAGGCAATGTCTACGAGCAGTACTTC. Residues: CASSQDPGNVYEQYF.

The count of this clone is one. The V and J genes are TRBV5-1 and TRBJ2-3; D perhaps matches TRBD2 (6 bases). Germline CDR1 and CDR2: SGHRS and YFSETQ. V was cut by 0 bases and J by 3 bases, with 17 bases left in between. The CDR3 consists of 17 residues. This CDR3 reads CASSLGAVVGRTDTQYF. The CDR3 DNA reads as TGCGCCAGCAGCTTGGGGGCGGTCGTTGGGAGGACAGATACGCAGTATTTT.

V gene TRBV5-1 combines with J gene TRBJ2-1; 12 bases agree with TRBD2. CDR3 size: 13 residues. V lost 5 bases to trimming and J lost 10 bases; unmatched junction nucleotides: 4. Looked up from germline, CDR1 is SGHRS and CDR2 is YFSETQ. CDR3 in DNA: TGCGCCAGCAGACTAGCGGGGGGCCGGGAGCAGTTCTTC. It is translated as CASRLAGGREQFF. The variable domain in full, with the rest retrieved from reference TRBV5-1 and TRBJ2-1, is KAGVTQTPRYLIKTRGQQVTLSCSPISGHRSVSWYQQTPGQGLQFLFEYFSETQRNKGNFPGRFSGRQFSNSRSEMNVSTLELGDSALYLCASRLAGGREQFFGPGTRLTVL.

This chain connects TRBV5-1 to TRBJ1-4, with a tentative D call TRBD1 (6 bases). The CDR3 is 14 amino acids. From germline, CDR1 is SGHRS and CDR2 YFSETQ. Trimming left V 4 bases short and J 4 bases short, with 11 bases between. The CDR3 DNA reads TGCGCCAGCAGCCCACAGGGAAGTAATGAAAAACTGTTTTTT. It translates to CASSPQGSNEKLFF.

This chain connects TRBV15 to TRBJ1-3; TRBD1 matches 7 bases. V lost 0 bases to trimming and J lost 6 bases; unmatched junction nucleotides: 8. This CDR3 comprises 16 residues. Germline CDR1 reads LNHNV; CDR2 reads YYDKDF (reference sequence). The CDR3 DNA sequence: TGTGCCACCAGCAGAGACGGGACAGCTCAAAAAAACACCATATATTTT. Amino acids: CATSRDGTAQKNTIYF. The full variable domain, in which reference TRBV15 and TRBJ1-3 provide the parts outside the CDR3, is DAMVIQNPRYQVTQFGKPVTLSCSQTLNHNVMYWYQQKSSQAPKLLFHYYDKDFNNEADTPDNFQSRRPNTSFCFLDIRSPGLGDTAMYLCATSRDGTAQKNTIYFGEGSWLTVV.

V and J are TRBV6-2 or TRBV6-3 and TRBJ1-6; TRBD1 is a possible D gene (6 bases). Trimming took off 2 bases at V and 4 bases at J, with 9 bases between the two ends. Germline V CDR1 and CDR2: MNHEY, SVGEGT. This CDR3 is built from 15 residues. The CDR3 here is CASSYRGAYNSPLHF. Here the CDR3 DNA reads TGTGCCAGCAGTTACCGGGGGGCTTATAATTCACCCCTCCACTTT.

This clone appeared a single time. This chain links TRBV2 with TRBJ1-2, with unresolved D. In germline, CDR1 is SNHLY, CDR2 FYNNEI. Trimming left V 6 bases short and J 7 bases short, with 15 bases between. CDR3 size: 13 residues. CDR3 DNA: TGTGCCAGCAGGCCCGGGGATGTAGCTGGCTACACCTTC. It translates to CASRPGDVAGYTF.

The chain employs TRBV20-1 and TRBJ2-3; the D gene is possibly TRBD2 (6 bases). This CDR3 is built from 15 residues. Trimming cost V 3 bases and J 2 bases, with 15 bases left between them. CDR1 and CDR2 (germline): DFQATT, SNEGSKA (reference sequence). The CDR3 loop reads CSASHIAEFTDTQYF. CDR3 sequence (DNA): TGCAGTGCTAGTCATATAGCGGAGTTCACAGATACGCAGTATTTT.

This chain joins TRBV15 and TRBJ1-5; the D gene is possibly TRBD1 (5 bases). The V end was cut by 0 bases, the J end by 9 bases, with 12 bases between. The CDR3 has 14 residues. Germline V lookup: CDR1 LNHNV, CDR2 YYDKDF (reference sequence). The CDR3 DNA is TGTGCCACCAGCAGAGACAGATTTACAGGGCCCCAGCATTTT. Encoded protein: CATSRDRFTGPQHF.

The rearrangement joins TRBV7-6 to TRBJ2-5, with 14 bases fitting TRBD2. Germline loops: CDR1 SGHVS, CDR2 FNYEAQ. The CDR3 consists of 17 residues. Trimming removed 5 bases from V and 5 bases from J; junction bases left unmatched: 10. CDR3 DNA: TGTGCCAGCAGCCCGATGACTAGCGGGGGGGCCGCGGAGACCCAGTACTTC. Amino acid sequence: CASSPMTSGGAAETQYF.

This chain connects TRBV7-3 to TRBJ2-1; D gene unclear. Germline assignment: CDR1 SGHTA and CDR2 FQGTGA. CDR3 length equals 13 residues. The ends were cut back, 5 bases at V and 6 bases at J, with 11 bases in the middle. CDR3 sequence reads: CASSTRSTNEQFF. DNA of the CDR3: TGTGCCAGCAGCACTCGGAGTACCAATGAGCAGTTCTTC.

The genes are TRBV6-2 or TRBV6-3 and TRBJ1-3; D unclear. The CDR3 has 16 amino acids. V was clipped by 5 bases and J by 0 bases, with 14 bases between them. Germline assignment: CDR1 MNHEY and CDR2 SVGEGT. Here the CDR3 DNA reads TGTGCCAGCAGTCGACGAGGACGGGGCTCTGGAAACACCATATATTTT. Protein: CASSRRGRGSGNTIYF.